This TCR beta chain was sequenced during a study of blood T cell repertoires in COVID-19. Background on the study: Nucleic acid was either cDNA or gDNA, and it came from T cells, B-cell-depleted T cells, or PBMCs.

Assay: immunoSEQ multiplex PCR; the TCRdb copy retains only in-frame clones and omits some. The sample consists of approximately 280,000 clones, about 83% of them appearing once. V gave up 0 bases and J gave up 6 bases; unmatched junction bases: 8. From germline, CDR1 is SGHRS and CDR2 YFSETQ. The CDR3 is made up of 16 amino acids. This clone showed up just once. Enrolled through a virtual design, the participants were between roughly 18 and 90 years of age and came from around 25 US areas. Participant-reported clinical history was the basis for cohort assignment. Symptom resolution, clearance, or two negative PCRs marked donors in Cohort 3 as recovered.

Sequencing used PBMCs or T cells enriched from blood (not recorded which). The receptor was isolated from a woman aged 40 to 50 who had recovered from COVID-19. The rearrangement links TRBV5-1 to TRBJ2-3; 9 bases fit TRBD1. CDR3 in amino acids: CASSLADRGGADTQYF. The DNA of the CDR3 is TGCGCCAGCAGCTTGGCAGACAGGGGGGGTGCGGATACGCAGTATTTT.